These 19 T cell receptor beta chains were sequenced from one sample in a study of identical twins. Each CDR3 protein gets one entry after TCRdb re-called the 5' RACE reads with MiXCR. In the table there are 400,000 to 550,000 distinct CDR3 sequences, about 24% of which are singletons. The data were also submitted as part of a second study, on T cells expressing NK-cell markers.

Sequenced input: CD4+ T cells sorted from blood. All receptors derive from a woman under 30 in good health.

There are a few counts of this clonotype. The chain employs TRBV12-3 or TRBV12-4 and TRBJ2-2; TRBD2 aligns across 7 bases. This CDR3 region has 15 residues. The trim removed 3 bases at V and 1 base at J, leaving 2 bases unmatched. The CDR3 here is CASSFGGGNTGELFF. The CDR3 coding sequence is TGTGCCAGCAGTTTCGGCGGGGGGAACACCGGGGAGCTGTTTTTT.

The chain couples TRBV18 to TRBJ2-1; the D gene is possibly TRBD1 (6 bases). Germline lookup yields CDR1 KGHSH and CDR2 LQKENI. Trimming took off 4 bases at V and 2 bases at J, with 12 bases between the two ends. The CDR3 consists of 15 residues. CDR3 in amino acids: CASSLSQGAYNEQFF. CDR3 in DNA: TGTGCCAGCTCACTATCACAGGGTGCCTACAATGAGCAGTTCTTC.

This clonotype was detected a few times. The chain uses TRBV10-2 and TRBJ1-6, with 7 nucleotides matching TRBD1. Per the germline V gene, CDR1 is WSHSY and CDR2 is SAAADI. The CDR3 loop spans 14 amino acids. Germline trimming cut 4 bases from V and 7 bases from J; bases unmatched to any gene: 4. CDR3 amino acids: CASSAWDSNSPLHF. The CDR3 DNA reads as TGCGCCAGCAGTGCGTGGGACAGCAATTCACCCCTCCACTTT.

The chain uses TRBV18 and TRBJ2-5, with TRBD1 as a possible D gene (5 bases). Trimming removed 2 bases from V and 2 bases from J, with 9 bases in between. Germline CDR1 reads KGHSH; CDR2 reads LQKENI. The CDR3 length is 14 residues. The CDR3: CASSPGARQETQYF. In DNA, the CDR3 is TGTGCCAGCTCACCAGGGGCTAGACAAGAGACCCAGTACTTC. Supplemented by reference TRBV18 and TRBJ2-5, the full variable domain reads NAGVMQNPRHLVRRRGQEARLRCSPMKGHSHVYWYRQLPEEGLKFMVYLQKENIIDESGMPKERFSAEFPKEGPSILRIQQVVRGDSAAYFCASSPGARQETQYFGPGTRLLVL.

The rearrangement links TRBV10-3 to TRBJ2-3; 8 nucleotides agree with TRBD2. The CDR3 totals 15 residues. V shed 7 bases and J 2 bases; nucleotides not matched to a gene: 8. Germline CDR1 is ENHRY and CDR2 is SYGVKD. CDR3 coding DNA: TGTGCCATCATGTCAGCGGGGGCTGCCACAGATACGCAGTATTTT. This sequence encodes CAIMSAGAATDTQYF.

The rearrangement links TRBV20-1 to TRBJ1-1, with 7 bases that match TRBD1. This CDR3 is built from 13 residues. Germline CDR1 reads DFQATT; CDR2 reads SNEGSKA (reference sequence). The J segment lost 8 bases and the V segment lost 6 bases, leaving 12 bases of the junction unmatched. The CDR3 here is CSAPETGKGEAFF. The CDR3 DNA reads as TGCAGTGCGCCAGAGACAGGGAAGGGGGAAGCTTTCTTT.

J is TRBJ1-1 and V is TRBV29-1; 8 nucleotides agree with TRBD1. This CDR3 is built from 12 residues. The J segment lost 5 bases and the V segment lost 7 bases, leaving 6 bases of the junction unmatched. Per the germline V gene, CDR1 is SQVTM and CDR2 is ANQGSEA. This CDR3 reads CSGGQAPTEAFF. As DNA, the CDR3 is TGCAGCGGGGGACAGGCGCCAACTGAAGCTTTCTTT.

The sample holds many counts of this clonotype. This chain uses TRBV12-3 or TRBV12-4 with TRBJ2-1; 8 bases are shared with TRBD2. The V segment lost 6 bases and the J segment 6 bases; nucleotides outside the gene matches: 10. This CDR3 spans 15 amino acids. The DNA of the CDR3 is TGTGCCAGCAGACGTAACAGCGGGAGAACCAATGAGCAGTTCTTC. Amino acid sequence: CASRRNSGRTNEQFF.

This clonotype came up a few times. This sequence joins TRBV5-1 and TRBJ2-5; D gene unclear. Trimming cost V 0 bases and J 2 bases, with 8 bases left between them. The CDR3 runs 14 residues. The germline gives CDR1 SGHRS, CDR2 YFSETQ. The CDR3 loop is CASSLGYHQETQYF. The CDR3 DNA follows: TGCGCCAGCAGCTTGGGCTACCATCAAGAGACCCAGTACTTC.

The chain employs TRBV20-1 and TRBJ2-2; possible D gene TRBD1, 6 bases. The V gene's germline CDR1 is DFQATT and CDR2 SNEGSKA (reference sequence). The V and J ends lost 3 bases and 1 base respectively, with 9 bases between them. The CDR3 runs 14 residues. Written as DNA, the CDR3 is TGCAGTGCTAGTTTACAGGGGAACACCGGGGAGCTGTTTTTT. This translates into CSASLQGNTGELFF.

This chain links TRBV5-1 with TRBJ2-2; a weak D match, TRBD1 (5 bases). The CDR3 covers 14 residues. Trimming took off 2 bases at V and 1 base at J, with 6 bases between the two ends. Germline V lookup: CDR1 SGHRS, CDR2 YFSETQ. The DNA for the CDR3 is TGCGCCAGCAGCTTCGACAGGAACACCGGGGAGCTGTTTTTT. Translated, it gives CASSFDRNTGELFF.

This clonotype was observed a few times. V and J are TRBV5-1 and TRBJ2-7; 7 bases fit TRBD2. Germline lookup yields CDR1 SGHRS and CDR2 YFSETQ. The CDR3 has 14 amino acids. The junction had 10 bases not matched to a gene; V was cut back by 4 bases and J by 6 bases. The CDR3 spells CASSPAGETGEQYF. The CDR3 DNA is TGCGCCAGCAGCCCCGCGGGGGAGACGGGCGAGCAGTACTTC.

The gene calls are TRBV5-6 and TRBJ2-7; D uncertain. CDR1 is SGHDT and CDR2 is YYEEEE in the germline V gene. The CDR3 spans 15 residues. Deletions cut 0 bases from V and 3 bases from J, with 13 bases between. CDR3 protein: CASSLGVRSGYEQYF. The CDR3 bases are TGTGCCAGCAGCTTGGGGGTCCGGTCAGGCTACGAGCAGTACTTC.

This sequence joins TRBV12-3 or TRBV12-4 and TRBJ1-3; no clear D. The CDR3 loop spans 16 amino acids. V was pared by 0 bases and J by 0 bases, with 9 bases between. The CDR3 DNA sequence: TGTGCCAGCAGTTTAGCGCGGTTTAGCTCTGGAAACACCATATATTTT. Translation: CASSLARFSSGNTIYF.

The chain recombines TRBV3-1 with TRBJ2-1; D may match TRBD1 or TRBD2 (5 bases each). This CDR3 has 14 residues. From germline, CDR1 is LGHDT and CDR2 YNNKEL (reference sequence). Trimming removed 2 bases at V and 7 bases at J, with 12 bases between. The CDR3 is CASSQLGTVNEQFF. The CDR3 DNA reads TGTGCCAGCAGCCAACTCGGGACGGTAAATGAGCAGTTCTTC.

In its sample, this clonotype was seen a few times. The J gene is TRBJ1-1, the V gene TRBV7-9; unclear D gene. Per germline, CDR1 SEHNR and CDR2 FQNEAQ (reference sequence). The CDR3 runs to 12 residues. V was pared by 4 bases and J by 9 bases, with 12 bases between. CDR3 DNA sequence: TGTGCCAGCAGCTGGCGGGAGCTGCAAGCTTTCTTT. Its protein product is CASSWRELQAFF.

The chain employs TRBV9 and TRBJ2-1, with 7 nucleotides matching TRBD2. After removal of 1 base from V and 6 bases from J, the junction contained 4 bases not matched to a gene. This CDR3 has 14 residues. Germline values: CDR1 SGDLS, CDR2 YYNGEE. The CDR3 bases are TGTGCCAGCAGCGTACCTAGCGGTCGCAATGAGCAGTTCTTC. Amino acid sequence: CASSVPSGRNEQFF. Using reference TRBV9 and TRBJ2-1 for the parts outside the CDR3, the full variable domain is DSGVTQTPKHLITATGQRVTLRCSPRSGDLSVYWYQQSLDQGLQFLIQYYNGEERAKGNILERFSAQQFPDLHSELNLSSLELGDSALYFCASSVPSGRNEQFFGPGTRLTVL.

This chain connects TRBV7-2 to TRBJ2-1, with D perhaps assigned TRBD1 or TRBD2 (5 bases each). Germline CDR1 reads SGHTA; CDR2 reads FQGNSA. This CDR3 contains 13 residues. The germline V and J ends were trimmed by 2 bases and 7 bases, with 9 bases remaining between them. CDR3 DNA sequence: TGTGCCAGCAGCTTACACGAGGGGAATGAGCAGTTCTTC. It translates to CASSLHEGNEQFF.

This chain links TRBV10-3 with TRBJ1-4; TRBD1 matches at 7 bases. This CDR3 region has 13 residues. The germline V gene encodes CDR1 ENHRY and CDR2 SYGVKD. The ends lost 10 bases at V and 4 bases at J; junction bases unmatched: 6. CDR3 sequence: CATGGRLNEKLFF. The CDR3 DNA reads as TGTGCCACAGGGGGGCGGCTTAATGAAAAACTGTTTTTT.